This TCR beta chain was found in a study of control samples from healthy donors and cancer patients. Per the germline V gene, CDR1 is LNHNV and CDR2 is YYDKDF (reference sequence). CDR3 length: 17 residues. The germline V and J ends were trimmed by 0 bases and 2 bases, with 14 bases remaining between them. The protocol was immunoSEQ multiplex PCR, while the TCRdb copy is restricted to in-frame clones and leaves out a portion. The sample lists roughly 190,000 clones; 91% were seen once. This chain links TRBV15 with TRBJ1-5; D not resolved. The source material was blood. This TCR came from a young man in good health. CDR3 DNA: TGTGCCACCAGCAGAGATCGGCGGTCGGGAGGCAATCAGCCCCAGCATTTT. Translation gives CATSRDRRSGGNQPQHF.